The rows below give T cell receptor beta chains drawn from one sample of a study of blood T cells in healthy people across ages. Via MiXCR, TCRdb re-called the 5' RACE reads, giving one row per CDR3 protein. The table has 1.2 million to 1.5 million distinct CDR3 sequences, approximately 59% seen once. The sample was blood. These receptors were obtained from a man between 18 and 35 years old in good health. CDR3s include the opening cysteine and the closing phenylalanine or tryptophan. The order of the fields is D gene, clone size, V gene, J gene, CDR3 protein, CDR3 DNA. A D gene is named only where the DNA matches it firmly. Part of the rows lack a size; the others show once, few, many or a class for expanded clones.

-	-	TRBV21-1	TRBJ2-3	CASSKGRSSPSTDTQYF	TGTGCCAGCAGCAAAGGACGATCCTCTCCTAGCACAGATACGCAGTATTTT
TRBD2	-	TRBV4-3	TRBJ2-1	CASSKGASGEQFF	TGCGCCAGCAGCAAAGGCGCTAGCGGTGAGCAGTTCTTC
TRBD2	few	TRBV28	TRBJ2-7	CASWPGRGEQYF	TGTGCCAGCTGGCCAGGGAGGGGCGAGCAGTACTTC
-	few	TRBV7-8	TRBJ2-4	CASSLSPRGERAKNIQYF	TGTGCCAGCAGCCTATCCCCTAGAGGGGAGAGGGCCAAAAACATTCAGTACTTC
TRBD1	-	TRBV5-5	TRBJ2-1	CASSPGTAFNEQFF	TGTGCCAGCAGCCCAGGGACAGCTTTTAATGAGCAGTTCTTC
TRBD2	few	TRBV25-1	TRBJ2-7	CASSKEASGNYEQYF	TGTGCCAGCTCCAAGGAGGCTAGCGGTAACTACGAGCAGTACTTC
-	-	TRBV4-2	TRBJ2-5	CASSQDSGTGIQETQYF	TGTGCCAGCAGCCAAGATTCAGGGACGGGGATCCAAGAGACCCAGTACTTC
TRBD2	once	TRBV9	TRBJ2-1	CASSAGTSGQNEQFF	TGTGCCAGCAGCGCCGGGACTAGCGGGCAGAATGAGCAGTTCTTC
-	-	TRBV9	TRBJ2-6	CASSAGELSGANVLTF	TGTGCCAGCAGCGCAGGTGAACTTTCTGGGGCCAACGTCCTGACTTTC
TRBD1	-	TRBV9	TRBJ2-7	CASSPWDRVGEQYF	TGTGCCAGCAGCCCATGGGACAGGGTGGGCGAGCAGTACTTC
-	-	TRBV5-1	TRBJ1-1	CASSSGREPEAFF	TGCGCCAGCAGCTCCGGGAGGGAACCTGAAGCTTTCTTT
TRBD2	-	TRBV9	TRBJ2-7	CASSVELSGHEQYF	TGTGCCAGCAGCGTAGAGCTTAGCGGGCACGAGCAGTACTTC
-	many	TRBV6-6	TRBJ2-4	CASSSHRAKNIQYF	TGTGCCAGCAGCTCACACAGGGCCAAAAACATTCAGTACTTC
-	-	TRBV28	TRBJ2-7	CASSGGGAHSYEQYF	TGTGCCAGCAGTGGTGGAGGGGCCCACTCCTACGAGCAGTACTTC
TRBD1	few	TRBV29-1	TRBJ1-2	CSVDPTGDYGYTF	TGCAGCGTTGACCCGACAGGGGACTATGGCTACACCTTC
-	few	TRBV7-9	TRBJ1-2	CASSEANRQVVYGYTF	TGTGCCAGCAGCGAAGCAAATCGACAGGTAGTCTATGGCTACACCTTC
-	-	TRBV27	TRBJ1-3	CASRPRTGLSGNTIYF	TGTGCCAGCAGACCACGTACAGGGTTGTCTGGAAACACCATATATTTT
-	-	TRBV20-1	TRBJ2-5	CSASPREETQYF	TGCAGTGCTAGTCCCAGGGAAGAGACCCAGTACTTC
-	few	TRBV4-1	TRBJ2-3	CASSQILESTDTQYF	TGCGCCAGCAGCCAAATCCTGGAGAGCACAGATACGCAGTATTTT
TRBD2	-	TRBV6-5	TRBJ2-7	CASRELAGGSYEQYF	TGTGCCAGCAGAGAACTAGCGGGAGGGTCCTACGAGCAGTACTTC
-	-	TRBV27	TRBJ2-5	CASSSGRYVQYF	TGTGCCAGCAGTTCCGGCCGTTACGTGCAGTACTTC
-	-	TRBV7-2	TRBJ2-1	CASSLGTGARNEQFF	TGTGCCAGCAGCTTAGGAACGGGGGCCAGGAATGAGCAGTTCTTC
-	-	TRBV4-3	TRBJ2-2	CASSEGVWTGELFF	TGCGCCAGCAGCGAGGGTGTGTGGACCGGGGAGCTGTTTTTT
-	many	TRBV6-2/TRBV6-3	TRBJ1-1	CASSYGTNTEAFF	TGTGCCAGCAGTTACGGGACGAACACTGAAGCTTTCTTT
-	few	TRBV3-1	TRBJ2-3	CASSQILGTDTQYF	TGTGCCAGCAGCCAGATCCTCGGGACAGATACGCAGTATTTT
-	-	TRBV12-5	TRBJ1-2	CASAQGQVQSGYTF	TGTGCTAGTGCCCAGGGGCAGGTTCAGAGTGGCTACACCTTC
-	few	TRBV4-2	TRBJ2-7	CASSQEDSPSYEQYF	TGTGCCAGCAGCCAGGAGGACAGCCCCTCCTACGAGCAGTACTTC
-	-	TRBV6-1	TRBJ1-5	CASSGQAGGNQPQHF	TGTGCCAGCAGTGGGCAGGCGGGGGGCAATCAGCCCCAGCATTTT
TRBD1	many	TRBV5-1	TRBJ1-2	CASSPGQGYGYTF	TGCGCCAGCAGCCCGGGACAGGGCTATGGCTACACCTTC
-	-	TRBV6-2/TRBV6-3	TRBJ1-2	CASSLITGSGYTF	TGTGCCAGCAGTTTGATAACAGGGTCTGGCTACACCTTC
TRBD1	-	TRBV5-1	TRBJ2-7	CANNLGQTYEQYF	TGCGCCAACAACTTGGGACAGACCTACGAGCAGTACTTC
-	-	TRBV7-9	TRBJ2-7	CASSPTEIAYEQYF	TGTGCCAGCAGCCCTACCGAGATAGCCTACGAGCAGTACTTC
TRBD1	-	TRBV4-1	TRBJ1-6	CASSPQGGYSPLHF	TGCGCCAGCAGCCCCCAGGGGGGTTATTCACCCCTCCACTTT
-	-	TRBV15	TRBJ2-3	CATTEGRITDTQYF	TGTGCCACCACCGAAGGGCGGATCACAGATACGCAGTATTTT
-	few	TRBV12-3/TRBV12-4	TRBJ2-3	CASSPSGSPITDTQYF	TGTGCCAGCAGTCCCTCGGGCAGCCCTATCACAGATACGCAGTATTTT
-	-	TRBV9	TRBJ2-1	CASSVNSMEGNEQFF	TGTGCCAGCAGCGTAAATTCTATGGAAGGGAATGAGCAGTTCTTC
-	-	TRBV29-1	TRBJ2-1	CSVEGSYYSSYNEQFF	TGCAGCGTTGAAGGCTCCTACTATTCCTCCTACAATGAGCAGTTCTTC
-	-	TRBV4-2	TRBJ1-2	CASSQVGGKGTYYGYTF	TGTGCCAGCAGCCAAGTGGGAGGCAAAGGGACGTACTATGGCTACACCTTC
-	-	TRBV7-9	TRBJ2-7	CASSFRSDSSTYEQYF	TGTGCCAGCAGCTTCAGGTCCGACAGCTCTACCTACGAGCAGTACTTC
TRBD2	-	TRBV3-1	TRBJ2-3	CASSAAGLSTDTQYF	TGTGCCAGCAGCGCAGCGGGGTTAAGCACAGATACGCAGTATTTT
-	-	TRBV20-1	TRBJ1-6	CSARARAVEALHF	TGCAGTGCTAGAGCTCGGGCGGTTGAAGCCCTCCACTTT
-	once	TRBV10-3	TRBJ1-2	CAISAQGGSGYTF	TGTGCCATCAGTGCTCAGGGCGGCTCTGGCTACACCTTC